These T cell receptor beta chains were read from a single sample in a study of response to subunit inactivated influenza vaccine. MiXCR, applied by TCRdb to the RT-PCR reads, yields one record per CDR3 protein. The data hold about 780,000 distinct CDR3 sequences, with roughly 20% observed a single time. The sequencing here drew on PBMCs from blood, taken about 5 days after vaccination. These TCRs come from a man in his fifties or sixties who received an inactivated influenza vaccine. The CDR3 runs from the conserved cysteine through the conserved F or W. A D gene is named only where the DNA matches it firmly. Where a row states a size, it is once, few, many or the class of an expanded clone; other rows omit it.

TRBJ2-1	many	TRBV27	.	TGTGCCAGCAGTTTGGCGGGGAGGAGGTTCTTC	CASSLAGRRFF
TRBJ1-1	many	TRBV12-3/TRBV12-4	.	TGTGCCAGCAGTACCCCGGGGAAGGCCACTGAAGCTTTCTTT	CASSTPGKATEAFF
TRBJ2-1	few	TRBV2	TRBD1	TGTGCCAGCAATAAAGACAGGGGACACAATGAGCAGTTCTTC	CASNKDRGHNEQFF
TRBJ2-7	.	TRBV20-1	TRBD2	TGCAGTGCTAGTAGGTTAGCGGGGACCTACGAGCAGTACTTC	CSASRLAGTYEQYF
TRBJ2-7	.	TRBV6-2/TRBV6-3	TRBD2	TGTGCCACCCTTGACCCAGGCGGGAGATCCTACGAGCAGTACTTC	CATLDPGGRSYEQYF
TRBJ2-5	many	TRBV20-1	TRBD1	TGCAGTGCGCGAGGGGACAGGGTGGTAGAGACCCAGTACTTC	CSARGDRVVETQYF
TRBJ2-5	few	TRBV7-3	.	TGTGCCAGCAGCTTACAGGGGCGAGAAGAGGAGACCCAGTACTTC	CASSLQGREEETQYF
TRBJ2-1	.	TRBV4-2	.	TGTGCCAGCAGCCAAGATGTCAGCTTACAATACAATGAGCAGTTCTTC	CASSQDVSLQYNEQFF
TRBJ2-1	few	TRBV5-1	.	TGCGCCAGCAGCCCCATTGCAGGGGTCAATGAGCAGTTCTTC	CASSPIAGVNEQFF
TRBJ2-5	.	TRBV12-3/TRBV12-4	.	TGTGCCAGCAGCCCTTCCAGAGTGGGCCAAGAGACCCAGTACTTC	CASSPSRVGQETQYF
TRBJ2-1	many	TRBV29-1	TRBD2	TGCAGCGTTGTAGGGACTAGCTACAATGAGCAGTTCTTC	CSVVGTSYNEQFF
TRBJ2-5	few	TRBV7-2	TRBD2	TGTGCCAGCAGCCGCCCGGGACTAGCGAGGGGGGGAGAGACCCAGTACTTC	CASSRPGLARGGETQYF
TRBJ2-7	.	TRBV20-1	TRBD1	TGCAGTGCTAGGGTGGACAGGCACGAGCAGTACTTC	CSARVDRHEQYF
TRBJ1-2	few	TRBV12-3/TRBV12-4	.	TGTGCCAGCAGTCCCCTGGGTGGCACATATGGCTACACCTTC	CASSPLGGTYGYTF
TRBJ2-7	.	TRBV4-2	TRBD2	TGTGCCAGCAGCCACCTAGCGGCCGGGGGCTACGAGCAGTACTTC	CASSHLAAGGYEQYF
TRBJ2-2	.	TRBV12-3/TRBV12-4	TRBD2	TGTGCCAGCAGTCGGGAACGGGGGGGGCCAATTGGGGAGCTGTTTTTT	CASSRERGGPIGELFF